This T cell receptor beta chain derives from a study of T cell responses to AZD1222 COVID-19 vaccine. Study-wide findings and caveats: Distributed over spike, vaccine-associated CD4 TCRs predominated at 160-218 and 743-854. Only after the peak T cell response were repertoires sampled. Unmutated variant regions are reportedly targeted by nearly half of spike-specific TCRs.

About this clone: Its antigen is as yet unknown.

Germline V gives CDR1 SGHTA, CDR2 FQGNSA. This CDR3 is 11 amino acids long. V lost 3 bases, J lost 4 bases, and 4 bases lay in between. Data came from immunoSEQ multiplex PCR; TCRdb stores just in-frame clones and leaves some out. The sample lists about 100,000 clones; around 90% were seen once. This material consisted of peripheral blood, taken on day 0 of MenACWY control vaccination. The chain links TRBV7-2 to TRBJ2-7; no reliable D call. This sequence originates from an adult in good health. The DNA of the CDR3 is TGTGCCAGCAGCTTTTCGTACGAGCAGTACTTC. As protein: CASSFSYEQYF.